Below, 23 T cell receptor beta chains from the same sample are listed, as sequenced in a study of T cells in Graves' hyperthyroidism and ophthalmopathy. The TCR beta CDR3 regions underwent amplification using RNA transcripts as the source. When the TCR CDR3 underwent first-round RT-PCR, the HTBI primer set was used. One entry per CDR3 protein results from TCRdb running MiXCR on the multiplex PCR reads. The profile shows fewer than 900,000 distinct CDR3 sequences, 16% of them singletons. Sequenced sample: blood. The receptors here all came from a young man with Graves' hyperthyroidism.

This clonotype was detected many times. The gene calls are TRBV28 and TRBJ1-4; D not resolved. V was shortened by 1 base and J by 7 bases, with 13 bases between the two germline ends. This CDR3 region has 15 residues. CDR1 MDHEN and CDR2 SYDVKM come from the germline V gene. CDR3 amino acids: CASSLSVLSREKLFF. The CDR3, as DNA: TGTGCCAGCAGTTTATCGGTCCTGTCTCGTGAAAAACTGTTTTTT. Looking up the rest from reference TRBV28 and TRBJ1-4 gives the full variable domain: DVKVTQSSRYLVKRTGEKVFLECVQDMDHENMFWYRQDPGLGLRLIYFSYDVKMKEKGDIPEGYSVSREKKERFSLILESASTNQTSMYLCASSLSVLSREKLFFGSGTQLSVL.

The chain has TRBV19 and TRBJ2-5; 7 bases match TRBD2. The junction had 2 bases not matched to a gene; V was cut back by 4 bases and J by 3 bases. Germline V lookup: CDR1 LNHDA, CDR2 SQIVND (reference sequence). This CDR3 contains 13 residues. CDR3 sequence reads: CASSSLAEETQYF. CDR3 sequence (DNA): TGTGCCAGTAGTAGCCTAGCGGAAGAGACCCAGTACTTC.

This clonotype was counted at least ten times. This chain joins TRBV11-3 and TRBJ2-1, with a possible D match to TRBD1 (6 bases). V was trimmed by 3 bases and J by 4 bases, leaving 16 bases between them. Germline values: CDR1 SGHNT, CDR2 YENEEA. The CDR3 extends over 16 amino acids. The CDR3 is CASSFETGGNYNEQFF. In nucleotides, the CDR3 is TGTGCCAGCAGCTTCGAGACAGGCGGCAATTACAATGAGCAGTTCTTC.

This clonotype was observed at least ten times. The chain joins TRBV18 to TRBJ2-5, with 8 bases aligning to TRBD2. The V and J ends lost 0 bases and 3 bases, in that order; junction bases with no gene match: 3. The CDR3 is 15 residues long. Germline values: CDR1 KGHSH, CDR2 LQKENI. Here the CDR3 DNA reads TGTGCCAGCTCACCACCGACTAGCGTTGAAGAGACCCAGTACTTC. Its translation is CASSPPTSVEETQYF.

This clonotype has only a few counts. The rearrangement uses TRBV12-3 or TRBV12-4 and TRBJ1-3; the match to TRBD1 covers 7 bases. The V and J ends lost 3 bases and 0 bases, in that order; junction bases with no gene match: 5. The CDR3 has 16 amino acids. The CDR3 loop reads CASSFRQGGSGNTIYF. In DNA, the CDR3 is TGTGCCAGCAGTTTTAGACAGGGAGGCTCTGGAAACACCATATATTTT.

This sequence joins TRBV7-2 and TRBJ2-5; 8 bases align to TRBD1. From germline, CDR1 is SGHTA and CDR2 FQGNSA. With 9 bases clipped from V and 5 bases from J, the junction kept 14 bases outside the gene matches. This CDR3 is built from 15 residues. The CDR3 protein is CASRRGQGAWETQYF. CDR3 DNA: TGTGCCAGTAGGAGAGGGCAGGGGGCGTGGGAGACCCAGTACTTC.

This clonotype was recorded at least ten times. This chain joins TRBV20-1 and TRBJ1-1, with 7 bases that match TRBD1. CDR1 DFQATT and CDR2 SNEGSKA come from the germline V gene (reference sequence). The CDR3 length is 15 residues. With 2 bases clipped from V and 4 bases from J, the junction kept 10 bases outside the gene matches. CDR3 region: CSARPTGPWGTEAFF. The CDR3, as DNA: TGCAGTGCTAGACCGACAGGGCCGTGGGGCACTGAAGCTTTCTTT.

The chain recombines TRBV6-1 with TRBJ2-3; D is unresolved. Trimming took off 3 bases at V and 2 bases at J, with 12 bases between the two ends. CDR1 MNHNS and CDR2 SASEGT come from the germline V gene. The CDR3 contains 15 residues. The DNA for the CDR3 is TGTGCCAGCAGTGATAACGTTTCCCCCACAGATACGCAGTATTTT. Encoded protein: CASSDNVSPTDTQYF.

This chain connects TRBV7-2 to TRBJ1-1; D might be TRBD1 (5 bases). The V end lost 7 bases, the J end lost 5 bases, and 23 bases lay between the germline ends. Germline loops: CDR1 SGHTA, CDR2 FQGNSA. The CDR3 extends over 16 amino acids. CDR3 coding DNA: TGTGCCAGCATCGAACGGGGACGACTAATAGGGACTGAAGCTTTCTTT. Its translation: CASIERGRLIGTEAFF.

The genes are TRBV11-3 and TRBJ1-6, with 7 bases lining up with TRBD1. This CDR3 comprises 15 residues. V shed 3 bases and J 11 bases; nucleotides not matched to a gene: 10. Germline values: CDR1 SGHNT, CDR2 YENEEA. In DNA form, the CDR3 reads TGTGCCAGCAGCTTGAATGGACAGGAGAATCCACCCCTCCACTTT. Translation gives CASSLNGQENPPLHF.

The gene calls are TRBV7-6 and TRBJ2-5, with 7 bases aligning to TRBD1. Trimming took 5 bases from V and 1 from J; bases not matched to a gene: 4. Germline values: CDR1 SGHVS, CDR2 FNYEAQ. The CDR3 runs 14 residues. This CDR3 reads CASSRGQRQETQYF. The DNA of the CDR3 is TGTGCCAGCAGCAGGGGACAGCGCCAAGAGACCCAGTACTTC.

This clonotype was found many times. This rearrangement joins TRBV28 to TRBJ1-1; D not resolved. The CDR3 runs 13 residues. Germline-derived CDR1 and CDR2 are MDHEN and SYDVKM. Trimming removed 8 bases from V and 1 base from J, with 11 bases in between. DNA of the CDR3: TGTGCCAGCGACCAGATCCCGAACACTGAAGCTTTCTTT. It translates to CASDQIPNTEAFF. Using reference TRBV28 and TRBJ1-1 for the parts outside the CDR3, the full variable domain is DVKVTQSSRYLVKRTGEKVFLECVQDMDHENMFWYRQDPGLGLRLIYFSYDVKMKEKGDIPEGYSVSREKKERFSLILESASTNQTSMYLCASDQIPNTEAFFGQGTRLTVV.

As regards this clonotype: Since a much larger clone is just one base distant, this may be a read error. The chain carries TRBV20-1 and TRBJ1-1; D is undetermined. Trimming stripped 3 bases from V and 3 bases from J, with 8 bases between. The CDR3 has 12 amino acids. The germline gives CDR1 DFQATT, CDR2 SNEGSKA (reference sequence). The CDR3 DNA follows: TGCAGTGCTAGTGAGAGGGACACTGAAGCTTTCTTT. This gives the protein CSASERDTEAFF.

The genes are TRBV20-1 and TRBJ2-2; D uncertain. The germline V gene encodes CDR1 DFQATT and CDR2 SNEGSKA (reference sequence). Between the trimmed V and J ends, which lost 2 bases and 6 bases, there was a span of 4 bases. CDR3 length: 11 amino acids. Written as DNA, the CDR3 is TGCAGTGCTAGAACGGCCGGGGAGCTGTTTTTT. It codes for CSARTAGELFF.

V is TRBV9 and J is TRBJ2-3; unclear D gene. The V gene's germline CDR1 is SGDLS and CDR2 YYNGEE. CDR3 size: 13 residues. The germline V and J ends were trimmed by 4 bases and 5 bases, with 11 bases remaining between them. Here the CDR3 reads CASSSYEEDTQYF. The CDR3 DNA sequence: TGTGCCAGCAGCTCCTATGAAGAAGATACGCAGTATTTT.

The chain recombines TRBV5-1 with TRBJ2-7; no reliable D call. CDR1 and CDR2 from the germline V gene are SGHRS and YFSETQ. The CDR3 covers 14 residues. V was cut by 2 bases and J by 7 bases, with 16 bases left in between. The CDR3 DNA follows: TGCGCCAGCAGCTTCCGAACTCAAGTAAGGGAGCAGTACTTC. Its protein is CASSFRTQVREQYF.

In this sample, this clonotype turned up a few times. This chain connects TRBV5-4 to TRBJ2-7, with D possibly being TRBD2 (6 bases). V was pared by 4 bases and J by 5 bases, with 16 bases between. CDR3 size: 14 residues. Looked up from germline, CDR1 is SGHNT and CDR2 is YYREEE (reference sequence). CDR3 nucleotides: TGTGCCAGCAGCCACCGCTGGGGGGAGGACGAGCAGTACTTC. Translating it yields CASSHRWGEDEQYF.

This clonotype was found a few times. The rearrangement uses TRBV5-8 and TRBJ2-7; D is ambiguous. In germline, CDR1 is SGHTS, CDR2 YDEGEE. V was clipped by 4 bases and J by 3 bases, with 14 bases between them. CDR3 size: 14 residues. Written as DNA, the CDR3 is TGTGCCAGCAGCGGACGGAACCCCAACTACGAGCAGTACTTC. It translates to CASSGRNPNYEQYF.

CDR3 in DNA: TGTGCCAGCACAGGAGAGGGGCACTATGGCTACACCTTC. Protein sequence: CASTGEGHYGYTF. V gene TRBV4-2 combines with J gene TRBJ1-2, with D maybe TRBD1 (5 bases). Germline values: CDR1 LGHNA, CDR2 YNFKEQ. V was clipped by 7 bases and J by 3 bases, with 12 bases between them. CDR3 length: 13 residues.

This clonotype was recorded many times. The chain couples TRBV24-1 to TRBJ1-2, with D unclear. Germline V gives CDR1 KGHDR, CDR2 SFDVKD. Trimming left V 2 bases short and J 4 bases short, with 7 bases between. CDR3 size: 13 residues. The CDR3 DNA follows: TGTGCCACCAGTGATTCCCTCGGCTATGGCTACACCTTC. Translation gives CATSDSLGYGYTF.

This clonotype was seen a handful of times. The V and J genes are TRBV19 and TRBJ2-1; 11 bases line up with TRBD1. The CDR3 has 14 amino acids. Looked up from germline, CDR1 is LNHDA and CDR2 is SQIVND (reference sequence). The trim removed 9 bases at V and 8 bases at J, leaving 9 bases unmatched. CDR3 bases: TGTGCCAGCCTAAGGGACAGGGGGACCGATGAGCAGTTCTTC. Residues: CASLRDRGTDEQFF.

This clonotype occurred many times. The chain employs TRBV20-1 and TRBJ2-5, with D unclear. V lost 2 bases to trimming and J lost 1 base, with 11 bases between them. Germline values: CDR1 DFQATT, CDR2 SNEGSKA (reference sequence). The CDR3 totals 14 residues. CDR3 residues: CSARRQVPQETQYF. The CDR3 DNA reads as TGCAGTGCTAGACGGCAGGTGCCCCAAGAGACCCAGTACTTC.

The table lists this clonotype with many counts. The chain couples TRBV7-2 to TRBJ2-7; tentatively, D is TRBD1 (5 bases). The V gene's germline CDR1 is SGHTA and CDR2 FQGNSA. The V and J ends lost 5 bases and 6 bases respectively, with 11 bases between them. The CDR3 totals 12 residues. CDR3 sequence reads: CASSLFRGEQYF. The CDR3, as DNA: TGTGCCAGCAGCCTATTTAGGGGCGAGCAGTACTTC.